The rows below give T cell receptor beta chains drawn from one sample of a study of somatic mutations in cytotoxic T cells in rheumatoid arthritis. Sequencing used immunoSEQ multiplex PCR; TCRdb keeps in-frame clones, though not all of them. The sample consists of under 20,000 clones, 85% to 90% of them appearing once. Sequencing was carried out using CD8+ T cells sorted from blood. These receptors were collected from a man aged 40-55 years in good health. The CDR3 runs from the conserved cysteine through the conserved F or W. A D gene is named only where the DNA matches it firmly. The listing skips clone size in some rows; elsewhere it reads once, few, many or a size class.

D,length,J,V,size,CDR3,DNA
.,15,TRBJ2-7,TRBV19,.,CASSIGRAGSYEQYF,TGTGCCAGTAGTATTGGGCGGGCGGGGTCCTACGAGCAGTACTTC
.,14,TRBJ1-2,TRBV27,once,CASSYGGAFYGYTF,TGTGCCAGCAGTTACGGAGGGGCCTTCTATGGCTACACCTTC
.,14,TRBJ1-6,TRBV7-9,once,CASSLNDRNSPLHF,TGTGCCAGCAGCTTAAATGACAGAAATTCACCCCTCCACTTT
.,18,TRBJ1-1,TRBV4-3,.,CASSQPGDRFMVNTEAFF,TGCGCCAGCAGCCAGCCCGGCGACAGGTTTATGGTGAACACTGAAGCTTTCTTT
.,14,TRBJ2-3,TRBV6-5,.,CASRPLGRPDTQYF,TGTGCCAGCAGGCCCCTTGGGAGGCCAGATACGCAGTATTTT
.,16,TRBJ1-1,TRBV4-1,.,CASSQLARTANTEAFF,TGCGCCAGCAGCCAACTCGCCCGGACAGCGAACACTGAAGCTTTCTTT
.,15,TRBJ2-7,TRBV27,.,CASSLFPGPRAEQYF,TGTGCCAGCAGTTTATTTCCAGGCCCGAGGGCCGAGCAGTACTTC
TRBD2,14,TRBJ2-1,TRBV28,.,CASSSQAGGHEQFF,TGTGCCAGCAGTTCCCAGGCGGGAGGGCATGAGCAGTTCTTC
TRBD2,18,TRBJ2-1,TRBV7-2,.,CASSLAGTSVSSYNEQFF,TGTGCCAGCAGCTTAGCCGGGACTAGCGTGAGCTCCTACAATGAGCAGTTCTTC
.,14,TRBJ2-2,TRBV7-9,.,CASSLGRPTGELFF,TGTGCCAGCAGCTTAGGCAGGCCAACCGGGGAGCTGTTTTTT
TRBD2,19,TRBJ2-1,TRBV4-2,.,CASSQDQLAGPRGRNEQFF,TGTGCCAGCAGCCAAGATCAACTAGCGGGCCCTCGGGGCAGGAATGAGCAGTTCTTC
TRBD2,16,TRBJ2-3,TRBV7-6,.,CASSPRLAGGSDTQYF,TGTGCCAGCAGCCCGAGACTAGCGGGAGGGTCAGATACGCAGTATTTT
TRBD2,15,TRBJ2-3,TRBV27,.,CASSMGLAGTDTQYF,TGTGCCAGCAGTATGGGACTAGCGGGCACAGATACGCAGTATTTT
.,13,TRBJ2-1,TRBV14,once,CASSQVGYNEQFF,TGTGCCAGCAGCCAAGTGGGGTACAATGAGCAGTTCTTC
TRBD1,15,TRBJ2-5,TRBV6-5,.,CASSYRDRAGETQYF,TGTGCCAGCAGTTACAGGGACAGGGCGGGTGAGACCCAGTACTTC
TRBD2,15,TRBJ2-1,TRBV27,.,CASSPSVAGGIEQFF,TGTGCCAGCAGTCCCTCCGTAGCGGGAGGCATTGAGCAGTTCTTC
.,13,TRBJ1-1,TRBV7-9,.,CASRMEGGTEAFF,TGTGCCAGCAGGATGGAGGGGGGAACTGAAGCTTTCTTT